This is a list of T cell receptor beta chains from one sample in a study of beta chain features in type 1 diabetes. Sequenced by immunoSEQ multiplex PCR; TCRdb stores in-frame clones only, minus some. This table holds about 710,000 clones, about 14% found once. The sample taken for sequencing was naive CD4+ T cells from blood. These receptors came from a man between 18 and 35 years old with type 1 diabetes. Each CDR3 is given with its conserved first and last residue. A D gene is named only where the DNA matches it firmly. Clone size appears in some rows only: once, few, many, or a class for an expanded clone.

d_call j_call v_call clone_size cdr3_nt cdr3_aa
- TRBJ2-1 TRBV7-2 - TGTGCCAGCAGCTCAAACCTTGGGGAGCAGTTCTTC CASSSNLGEQFF
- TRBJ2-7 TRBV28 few TGTGCCAGCAGGGTCGGTTCGGACGAGCAGTACTTC CASRVGSDEQYF
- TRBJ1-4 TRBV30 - TGTGCCTGGAGTATGACAGCTACTAATGAAAAACTGTTTTTT CAWSMTATNEKLFF
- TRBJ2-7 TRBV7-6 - TGTGCCAGCAGCTTAGCTGACTTCAGTTCCTACGAGCAGTACTTC CASSLADFSSYEQYF
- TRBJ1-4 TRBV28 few TGTGCCAGCAGTTTATCGAGAGGGGGAGGTGATGAAAAACTGTTTTTT CASSLSRGGGDEKLFF
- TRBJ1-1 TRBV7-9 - TGTGCCAGCAGCTTAGCAGGAGATCGGACAGTGAAGGCTTTCTTT CASSLAGDRTVKAFF
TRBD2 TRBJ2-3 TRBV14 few TGTGCCAGCAGCCGCCTACTAGCGGGAGTTGTAGATACGCAGTATTTT CASSRLLAGVVDTQYF
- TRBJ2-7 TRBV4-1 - TGCGCCAGCAGCCAAGCAGGCAGCGTCCCCTCCTACGAGCAGTACTTC CASSQAGSVPSYEQYF
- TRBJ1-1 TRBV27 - TGTGCCAGCAGTTTATCATATGCGAACACTGAAGCTTTCTTT CASSLSYANTEAFF
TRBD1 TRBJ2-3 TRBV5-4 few TGTGCCAGCAGCCGAGGGACAGGGGGCGGGAGCACAGATACGCAGTATTTT CASSRGTGGGSTDTQYF
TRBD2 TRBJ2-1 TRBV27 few TGTGCCAGCAGTTTGCGGGGGAGTGAGCAGTTCTTC CASSLRGSEQFF
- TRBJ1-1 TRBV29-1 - TGCAGCGTTGAAACCGCTATGAACACTGAAGCTTTCTTT CSVETAMNTEAFF
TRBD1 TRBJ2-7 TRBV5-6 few TGTGCCAGCAGCTTGCCGGGACAGGGAGGCCCCTACGAGCAGTACTTC CASSLPGQGGPYEQYF
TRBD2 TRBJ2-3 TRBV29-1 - TGCAGCGTTCGCACCGGGGGGTCTCACACAGATACGCAGTATTTT CSVRTGGSHTDTQYF
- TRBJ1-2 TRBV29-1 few TGCAGCGTTGACGAGAATGCGGGCTATGGCTACACCTTC CSVDENAGYGYTF
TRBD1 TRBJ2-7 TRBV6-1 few TGTGCCAGCAGTTCCAGGGACAGGGACTACGAGCAGTACTTC CASSSRDRDYEQYF
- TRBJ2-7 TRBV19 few TGTGCCAGTAGTATAGAGGTAGGCAGAACCTACGAGCAGTACTTC CASSIEVGRTYEQYF
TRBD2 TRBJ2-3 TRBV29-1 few TGCAGCGTTGACCAATTAGCGGGGGGTAGCACAGATACGCAGTATTTT CSVDQLAGGSTDTQYF
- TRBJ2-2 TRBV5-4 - TGTGCCAGCAGCCACGGCGGGCAGCGGAACACCGGGGAGCTGTTTTTT CASSHGGQRNTGELFF
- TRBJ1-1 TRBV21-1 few TGTGCCAGCAGAACAGGGGGCTGGGGAGACACTGAAGCTTTCTTT CASRTGGWGDTEAFF
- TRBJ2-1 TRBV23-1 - TGCGCCAGCAGTCATCCCGGGCCCCTCACCAATGAGCAGTTCTTC CASSHPGPLTNEQFF
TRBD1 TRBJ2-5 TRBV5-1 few TGCGCCAGCAGCTTGGGTGACAGGGAAGACCAGTACTTC CASSLGDREDQYF
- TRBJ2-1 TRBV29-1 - TGCAACGTTGGAGCGGCCACCAATGGGCAGTTCTTC CNVGAATNGQFF
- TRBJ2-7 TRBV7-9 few TGTGCCAGCAGCACCGGACAGCGCGAGCAGTACTTC CASSTGQREQYF
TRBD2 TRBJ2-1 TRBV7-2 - TGTGCCAGCAGACCACCGGGACTAGGACACAATGAGCAGTTCTTC CASRPPGLGHNEQFF
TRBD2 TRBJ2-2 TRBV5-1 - TGCGCCAGCAGCTTCCCACTTAACGGGACTAGCGGGTCGAACACCGGGGAGCTGTTTTTT CASSFPLNGTSGSNTGELFF
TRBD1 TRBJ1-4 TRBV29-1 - TGCAGCGCCTCGGGGACAGGGGGAATGGCGGCTAATGAAAAACTGTTTTTT CSASGTGGMAANEKLFF
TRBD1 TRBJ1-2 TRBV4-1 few TGCGCCAGCAGCCAAGGAGACAGGGGCTCCTATGGCTACACCTTC CASSQGDRGSYGYTF
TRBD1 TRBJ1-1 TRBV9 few TGTGCCAGCAACAGGGGGAACACTGAAGCTTTCTTT CASNRGNTEAFF
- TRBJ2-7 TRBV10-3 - TGTGCCATCAGTGACCTAGACTACGAGCAGTACTTC CAISDLDYEQYF
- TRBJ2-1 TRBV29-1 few TGCAGCGTTGGACCCGGGACCCTATACAATGAGCAGTTCTTC CSVGPGTLYNEQFF
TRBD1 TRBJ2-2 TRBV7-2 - TGTGCCAGCAGCCCGAGGACAGGGGGCAACACCGGGGAGCTGTTTTTT CASSPRTGGNTGELFF
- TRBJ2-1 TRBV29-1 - TGCAGCGTTGACGATCGTGTCAGATCTAATGAGCAGTTCTTC CSVDDRVRSNEQFF
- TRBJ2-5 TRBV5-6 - TGTGCCAGCAGCCTAAGAGCCGGGGGAGAGACCCAGTACTTC CASSLRAGGETQYF
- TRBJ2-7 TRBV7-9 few TGTGCCAGCAGCTTAGCGAGTTATCGGATTTTCTTC CASSLASYRIFF
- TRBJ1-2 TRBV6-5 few TGTGCCAGCAGCCCCCCGGGCTATGGCTACACCTTC CASSPPGYGYTF
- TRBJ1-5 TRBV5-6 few TGTGCCAGCAGCTCTGTCCAGGGGAATCAGCCCCAGCATTTT CASSSVQGNQPQHF
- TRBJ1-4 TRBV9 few TGTGCCAGCAGCGTTGGATGGGGGGAGCAAAAACTGTTTTTT CASSVGWGEQKLFF
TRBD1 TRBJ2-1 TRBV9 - TGTGCCAGCAGCTCTTCGACGGGACAGACCAATGAGCAGTTCTTC CASSSSTGQTNEQFF
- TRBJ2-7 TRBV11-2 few TGTGCCAGCAGCTTAGATCGAGGCAGATACGAGCAGTACTTC CASSLDRGRYEQYF
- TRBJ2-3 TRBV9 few TGTGCCAGCAGCGCGGGGTGGGCAGATACGCAGTATTTT CASSAGWADTQYF
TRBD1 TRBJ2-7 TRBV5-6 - TGTGCCAGCAGCTCCCCCAGGGGGCGATCATTCTACGAGCAGTACTTC CASSSPRGRSFYEQYF
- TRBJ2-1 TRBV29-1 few TGCAGCGTGCCTCAACTCCCCAATGAGCAGTTCTTC CSVPQLPNEQFF